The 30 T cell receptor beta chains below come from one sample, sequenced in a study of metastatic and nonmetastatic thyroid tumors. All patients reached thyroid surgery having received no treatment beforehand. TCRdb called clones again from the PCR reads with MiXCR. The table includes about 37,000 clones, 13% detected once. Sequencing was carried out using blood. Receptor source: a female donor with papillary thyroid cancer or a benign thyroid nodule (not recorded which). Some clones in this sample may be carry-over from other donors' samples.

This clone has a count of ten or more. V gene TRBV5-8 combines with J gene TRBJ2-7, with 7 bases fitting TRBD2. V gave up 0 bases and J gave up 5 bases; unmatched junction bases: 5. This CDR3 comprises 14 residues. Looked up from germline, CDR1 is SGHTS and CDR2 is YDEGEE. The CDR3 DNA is TGTGCCAGCAGCTTGGGGGAGGGCCTCAACGAGCAGTACTTC. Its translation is CASSLGEGLNEQYF.

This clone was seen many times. The CDR3 region has the DNA TGTGCCAGCAGTTTCAGCAGGTCCACTGAAGCTTTCTTT. Translating it yields CASSFSRSTEAFF. V gene TRBV27 combines with J gene TRBJ1-1; no clear D. V dropped 3 bases and J dropped 4 bases, with 9 bases sitting between them. CDR1 and CDR2 from the germline V gene are MNHEY and SMNVEV (reference sequence). The CDR3 is 13 residues long.

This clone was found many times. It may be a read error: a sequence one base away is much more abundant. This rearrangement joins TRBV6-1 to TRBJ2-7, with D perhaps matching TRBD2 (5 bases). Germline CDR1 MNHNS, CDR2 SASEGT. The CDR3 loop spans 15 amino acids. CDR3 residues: CASTPSAGFSCEQYF. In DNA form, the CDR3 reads TGTGCCAGCACCCCATCGGCGGGTTTCTCCTGCGAGCAGTACTTC.

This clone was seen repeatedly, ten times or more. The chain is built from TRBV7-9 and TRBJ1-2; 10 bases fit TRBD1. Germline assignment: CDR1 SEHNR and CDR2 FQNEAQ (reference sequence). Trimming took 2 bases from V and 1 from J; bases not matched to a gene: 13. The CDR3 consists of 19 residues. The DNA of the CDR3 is TGTGCCAGCAGCTTACGATTAGGTGACAGGGGGCACTTTAACTATGGCTACACCTTC. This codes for CASSLRLGDRGHFNYGYTF.

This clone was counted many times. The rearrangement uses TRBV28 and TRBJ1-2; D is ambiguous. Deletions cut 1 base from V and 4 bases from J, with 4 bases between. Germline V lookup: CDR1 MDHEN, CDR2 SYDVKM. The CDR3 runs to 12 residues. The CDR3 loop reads CASSLYIYGYTF. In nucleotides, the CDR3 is TGTGCCAGCAGTTTATACATCTATGGCTACACCTTC.

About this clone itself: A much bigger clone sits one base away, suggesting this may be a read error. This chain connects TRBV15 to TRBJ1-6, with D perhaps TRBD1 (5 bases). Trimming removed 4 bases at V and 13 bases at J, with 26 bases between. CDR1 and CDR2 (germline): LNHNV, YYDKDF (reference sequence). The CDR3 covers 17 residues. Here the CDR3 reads CATSNSGVHGRGSPLHF. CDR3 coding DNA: TGTGCCACCAGCAACAGCGGGGTGCATGGTAGGGGTTCGCCCCTCCACTTT.

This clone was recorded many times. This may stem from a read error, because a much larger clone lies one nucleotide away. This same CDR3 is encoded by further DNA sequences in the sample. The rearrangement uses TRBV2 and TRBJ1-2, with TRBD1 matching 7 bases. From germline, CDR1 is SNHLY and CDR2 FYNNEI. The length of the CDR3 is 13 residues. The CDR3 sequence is CAGGTEFNYGYTF. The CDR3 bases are TGTGCCGGGGGGACAGAGTTTAACTATGGTTACACCTTC.

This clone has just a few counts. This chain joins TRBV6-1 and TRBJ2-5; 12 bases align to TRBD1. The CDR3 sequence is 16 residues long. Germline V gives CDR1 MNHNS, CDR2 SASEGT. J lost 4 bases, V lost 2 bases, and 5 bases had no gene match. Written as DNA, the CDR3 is TGTGCCAGCAGTGAATGGGGACAGGGGGCAGGAGAGACCCAGTACTTC. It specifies CASSEWGQGAGETQYF.

The CDR3 coding sequence is TGTGCCAGCAGCGTAGTGGGAGTATCTCAAGAGACCCAGTACTTC. Its translation: CASSVVGVSQETQYF. This chain uses TRBV9 with TRBJ2-5; maybe TRBD2 (5 bases). The CDR3 has 15 residues. Germline-derived CDR1 and CDR2 are SGDLS and YYNGEE. The ends were cut back, 0 bases at V and 2 bases at J, with 11 bases in the middle. Full variable domain (missing parts from reference TRBV9 and TRBJ2-5): DSGVTQTPKHLITATGQRVTLRCSPRSGDLSVYWYQQSLDQGLQFLIQYYNGEERAKGNILERFSAQQFPDLHSELNLSSLELGDSALYFCASSVVGVSQETQYFGPGTRLLVL.

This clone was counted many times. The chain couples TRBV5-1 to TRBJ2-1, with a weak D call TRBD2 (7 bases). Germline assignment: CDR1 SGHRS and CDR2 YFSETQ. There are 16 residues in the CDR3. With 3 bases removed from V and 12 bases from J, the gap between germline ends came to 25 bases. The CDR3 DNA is TGCGCCAGCAGCTCCTTTGGGGGGGCGATGGGAATAGGGCAGTTCTTC. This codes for CASSSFGGAMGIGQFF.

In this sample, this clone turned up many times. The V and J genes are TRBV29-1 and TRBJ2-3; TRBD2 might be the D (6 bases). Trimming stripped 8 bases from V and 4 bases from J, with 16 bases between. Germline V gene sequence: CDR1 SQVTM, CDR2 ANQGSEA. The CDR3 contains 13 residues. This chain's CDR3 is CSYPSGGADTQYF. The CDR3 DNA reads TGCAGCTATCCCAGCGGAGGGGCAGATACGCAGTATTTT.

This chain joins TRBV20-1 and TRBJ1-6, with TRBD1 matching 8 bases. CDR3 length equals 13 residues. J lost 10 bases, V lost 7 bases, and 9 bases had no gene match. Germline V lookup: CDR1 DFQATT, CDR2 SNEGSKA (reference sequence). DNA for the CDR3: TGCAGTGTCCCAGTGACAGGGGAATCACCCCTCCACTTT. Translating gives CSVPVTGESPLHF.

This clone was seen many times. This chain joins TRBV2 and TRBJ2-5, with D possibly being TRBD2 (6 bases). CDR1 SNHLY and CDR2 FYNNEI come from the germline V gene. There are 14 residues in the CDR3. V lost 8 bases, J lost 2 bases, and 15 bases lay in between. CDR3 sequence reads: CASHRDSNQETQYF. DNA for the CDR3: TGTGCCAGCCACCGGGACTCGAATCAAGAGACCCAGTACTTC. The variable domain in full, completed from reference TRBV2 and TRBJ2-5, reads EPEVTQTPSHQVTQMGQEVILRCVPISNHLYFYWYRQILGQKVEFLVSFYNNEISEKSEIFDDQFSVERPDGSNFTLKIRSTKLEDSAMYFCASHRDSNQETQYFGPGTRLLVL.

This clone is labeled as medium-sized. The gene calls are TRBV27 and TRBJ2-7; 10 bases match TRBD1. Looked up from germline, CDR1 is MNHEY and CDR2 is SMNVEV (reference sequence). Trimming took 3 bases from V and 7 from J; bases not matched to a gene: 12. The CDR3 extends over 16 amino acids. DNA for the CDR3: TGTGCCAGCAGTTTCAACAGACAGGGGGCTTGGGAAGAGCAGTACTTC. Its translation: CASSFNRQGAWEEQYF.

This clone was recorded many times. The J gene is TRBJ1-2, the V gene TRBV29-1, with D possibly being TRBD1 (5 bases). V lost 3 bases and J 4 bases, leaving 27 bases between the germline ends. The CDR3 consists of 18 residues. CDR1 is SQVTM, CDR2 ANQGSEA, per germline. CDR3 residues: CSVDMNAYTQGGSYGYTF. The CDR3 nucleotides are TGCAGCGTTGACATGAACGCGTACACCCAGGGAGGAAGCTATGGCTACACCTTC.

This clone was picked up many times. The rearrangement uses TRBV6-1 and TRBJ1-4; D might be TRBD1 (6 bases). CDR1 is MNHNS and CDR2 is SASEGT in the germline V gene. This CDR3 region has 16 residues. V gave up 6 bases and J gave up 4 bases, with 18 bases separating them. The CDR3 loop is CASSYEPGQINEKLFF. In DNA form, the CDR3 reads TGTGCCAGCAGCTATGAACCCGGACAGATTAATGAAAAACTGTTTTTT.

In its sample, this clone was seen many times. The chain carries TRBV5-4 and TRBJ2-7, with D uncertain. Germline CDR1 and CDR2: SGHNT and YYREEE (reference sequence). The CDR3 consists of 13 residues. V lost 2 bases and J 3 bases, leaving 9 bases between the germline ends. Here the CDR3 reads CASSFPDYYEQYF. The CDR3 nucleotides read TGTGCCAGCAGCTTCCCGGATTACTACGAGCAGTACTTC.

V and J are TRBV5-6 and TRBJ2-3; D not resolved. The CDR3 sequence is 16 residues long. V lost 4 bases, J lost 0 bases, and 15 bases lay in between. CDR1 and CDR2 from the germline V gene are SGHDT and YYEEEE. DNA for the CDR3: TGTGCCAGCAGCCCCGAAAAGGGCGCTAGCACAGATACGCAGTATTTT. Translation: CASSPEKGASTDTQYF. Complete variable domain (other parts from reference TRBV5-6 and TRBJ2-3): DAGVTQSPTHLIKTRGQQVTLRCSPKSGHDTVSWYQQALGQGPQFIFQYYEEEERQRGNFPDRFSGHQFPNYSSELNVNALLLGDSALYLCASSPEKGASTDTQYFGPGTRLTVL.

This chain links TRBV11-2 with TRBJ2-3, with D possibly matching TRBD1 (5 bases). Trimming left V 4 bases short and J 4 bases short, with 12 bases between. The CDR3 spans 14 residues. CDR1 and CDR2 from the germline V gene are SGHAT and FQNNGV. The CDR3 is CASSSWKGSDTQYF. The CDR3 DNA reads TGTGCCAGCAGCTCGTGGAAGGGGTCAGATACGCAGTATTTT.

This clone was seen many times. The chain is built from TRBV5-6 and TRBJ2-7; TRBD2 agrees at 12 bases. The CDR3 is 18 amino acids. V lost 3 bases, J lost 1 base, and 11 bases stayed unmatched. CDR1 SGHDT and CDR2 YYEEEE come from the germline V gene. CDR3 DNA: TGTGCCAGCAGCTATCTAGCGGGAGGGCCCCAATTTTCCTACGAGCAGTACTTC. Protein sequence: CASSYLAGGPQFSYEQYF.

Here the CDR3 reads CASSEKLVDTQYF. CDR3 DNA: TGTGCCAGCAGTGAAAAGCTCGTGGATACGCAGTATTTT. The rearrangement links TRBV6-1 to TRBJ2-3; D gene uncertain. V was pared by 2 bases and J by 6 bases, with 9 bases between. The length of the CDR3 is 13 residues. Germline V gene lookup returns CDR1 MNHNS and CDR2 SASEGT.

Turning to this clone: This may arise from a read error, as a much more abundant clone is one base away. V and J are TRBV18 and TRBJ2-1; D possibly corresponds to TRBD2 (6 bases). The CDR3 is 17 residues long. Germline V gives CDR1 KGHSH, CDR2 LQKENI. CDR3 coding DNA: TGTGCCAGCTCACCCCAGCCGGGACTGGTCCCTAACAATGAGCAGTCCTTC. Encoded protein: CASSPQPGLVPNNEQSF. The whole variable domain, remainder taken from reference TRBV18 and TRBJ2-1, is NAGVMQNPRHLVRRRGQEARLRCSPMKGHSHVYWYRQLPEEGLKFMVYLQKENIIDESGMPKERFSAEFPKEGPSILRIQQVVRGDSAAYFCASSPQPGLVPNNEQSFGPGTRLTVL.

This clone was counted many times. The CDR3: CASSPRGLPNEKLFF. The CDR3 DNA is TGTGCCAGCAGCCCGAGGGGCCTACCGAATGAAAAACTGTTTTTT. The rearrangement joins TRBV11-1 to TRBJ1-4, with D perhaps TRBD1 (5 bases). This CDR3 spans 15 amino acids. Trimming left V 5 bases short and J 5 bases short, with 15 bases between. Looked up from germline, CDR1 is SGHAT and CDR2 is FQDESV (reference sequence). Full variable domain (remainder filled in from reference TRBV11-1 and TRBJ1-4): EAEVAQSPRYKITEKSQAVAFWCDPISGHATLYWYRQILGQGPELLVQFQDESVVDDSQLPKDRFSAERLKGVDSTLKIQPAELGDSAMYLCASSPRGLPNEKLFFGSGTQLSVL.

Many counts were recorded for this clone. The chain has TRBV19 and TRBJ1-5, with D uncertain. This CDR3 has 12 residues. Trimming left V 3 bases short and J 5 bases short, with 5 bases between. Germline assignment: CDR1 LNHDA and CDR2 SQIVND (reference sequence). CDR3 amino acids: CASSIGHQPQHF. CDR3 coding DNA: TGTGCCAGTAGTATTGGCCATCAGCCCCAGCATTTT.

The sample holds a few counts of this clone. CDR3 in amino acids: CASSAAGWEGTEAFF. The CDR3 DNA follows: TGTGCCAGCAGTGCGGCCGGCTGGGAGGGCACTGAAGCTTTCTTT. The chain carries TRBV6-2 or TRBV6-3 and TRBJ1-1; D is undetermined. The CDR3 loop spans 15 amino acids. Germline CDR1 MNHEY, CDR2 SVGEGT. The germline V and J ends were trimmed by 5 bases and 4 bases, with 17 bases remaining between them.

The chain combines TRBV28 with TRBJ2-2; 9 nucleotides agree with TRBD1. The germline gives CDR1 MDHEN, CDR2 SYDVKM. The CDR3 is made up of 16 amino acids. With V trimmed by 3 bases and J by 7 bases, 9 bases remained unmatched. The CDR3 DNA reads TGTGCCAGCAGTTTCCTCGGACAGGGGACGGACGGGGAGCTGTTTTTT. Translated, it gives CASSFLGQGTDGELFF.

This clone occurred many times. The CDR3: CASSLLWVGDRKNEKLFF. CDR3 sequence (DNA): TGTGCCAGCAGCTTATTGTGGGTTGGGGACAGGAAGAATGAAAAACTGTTTTTT. This sequence joins TRBV7-3 and TRBJ1-4; 8 nucleotides align to TRBD1. The J segment lost 5 bases and the V segment lost 2 bases, leaving 13 bases of the junction unmatched. The CDR3 has 18 residues. Germline V gene data show CDR1 as SGHTA and CDR2 as FQGTGA.

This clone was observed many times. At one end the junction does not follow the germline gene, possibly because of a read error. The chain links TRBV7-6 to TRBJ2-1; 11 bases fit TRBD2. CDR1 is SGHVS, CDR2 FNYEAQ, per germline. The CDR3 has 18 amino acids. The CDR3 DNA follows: TGTGCCAGCAGCTTAGTAGCCGGGACTAGCGGCATAGGGAATGGGCAGTTCTTC. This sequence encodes CASSLVAGTSGIGNGQFF.

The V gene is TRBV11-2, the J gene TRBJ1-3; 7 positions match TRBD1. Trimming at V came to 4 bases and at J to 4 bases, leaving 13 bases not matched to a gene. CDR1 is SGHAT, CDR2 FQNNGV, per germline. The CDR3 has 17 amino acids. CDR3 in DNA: TGTGCCAGCAGCTACCGGGAGCCAGGGGGATCCGGAAACACCATATATTTT. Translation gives CASSYREPGGSGNTIYF. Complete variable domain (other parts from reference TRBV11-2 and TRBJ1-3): EAGVAQSPRYKIIEKRQSVAFWCNPISGHATLYWYQQILGQGPKLLIQFQNNGVVDDSQLPKDRFSAERLKGVDSTLKIQPAKLEDSAVYLCASSYREPGGSGNTIYFGEGSWLTVV.

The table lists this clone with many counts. Here the CDR3 DNA reads TGTGCCAGCAGCTTAGTGGTAGCGGGAGATGAGCAGTTCTTC. Its translation: CASSLVVAGDEQFF. J is TRBJ2-1 and V is TRBV11-2; 9 bases fit TRBD2. Germline V gene lookup returns CDR1 SGHAT and CDR2 FQNNGV. The CDR3 length is 14 residues. The V segment lost 1 base and the J segment 8 bases; nucleotides outside the gene matches: 3.